Listed here are 18 T cell receptor beta chains from one sample, sequenced in a study of T cell responses to AZD1222 COVID-19 vaccine. Profiling relied on immunoSEQ multiplex PCR, and the TCRdb table lists in-frame clones only, not all of them. The sample contains roughly 100,000 clones, approximately 88% of which appear only once. Specimen: peripheral blood, collected on day 0 of AZD1222 vaccination. Source of these receptors: an adult in good health.

The genes are TRBV12-5 and TRBJ1-3; 10 positions match TRBD1. The germline gives CDR1 LGHNT, CDR2 FRNRAP. Trimming removed 7 bases from V and 8 bases from J; junction bases left unmatched: 8. The CDR3 totals 14 residues. The CDR3 nucleotides read TGTGCTAGTGCCAGGACAGGGGGAAGAGACACCATATATTTT. The encoded protein is CASARTGGRDTIYF.

About this clone: Compared with germline, one end of the junction differs, possibly owing to a read error. The identical CDR3 is also encoded by other nucleotide sequences in the sample. The chain combines TRBV6-1 with TRBJ2-5, with D hard to call. CDR3 size: 12 residues. In germline, CDR1 is MNHNS, CDR2 SASEGT. CDR3 in amino acids: CASSELEETQYF. The CDR3 DNA follows: TGTGCCAGTAGTGAGTTGGAAGAGACCCAGTACTTC.

The chain has TRBV27 and TRBJ1-2, with no clear D. The germline V gene has CDR1 MNHEY and CDR2 SMNVEV (reference sequence). Between the trimmed V and J ends, which lost 6 bases and 2 bases, there was a span of 10 bases. This CDR3 region has 13 residues. The CDR3 is CASSPDGNYGYTF. Written as DNA, the CDR3 is TGTGCCAGCAGCCCCGACGGGAACTATGGCTACACCTTC.

CDR3 region: CASSHRELSGNTIYF. The CDR3 nucleotides read TGTGCCAGCTCCCACAGGGAACTATCAGGAAACACCATATATTTT. This chain uses TRBV18 with TRBJ1-3; the D gene is possibly TRBD1 (6 bases). From germline, CDR1 is KGHSH and CDR2 LQKENI. Trimming stripped 6 bases from V and 4 bases from J, with 16 bases between. This CDR3 is 15 amino acids long.

The chain joins TRBV11-2 to TRBJ2-1, with D uncertain. Trimming took 0 bases from V and 7 from J, leaving 16 bases between them. Germline assignment: CDR1 SGHAT and CDR2 FQNNGV. CDR3 size: 16 residues. CDR3 in amino acids: CASSLDQPQRWNEQFF. The CDR3 DNA sequence: TGTGCCAGCAGCTTAGATCAGCCCCAAAGATGGAATGAGCAGTTCTTC.

V usage is TRBV7-8 and J usage is TRBJ1-1; D possibly corresponds to TRBD1 (5 bases). The CDR3 is 15 amino acids. The germline CDR1 and CDR2 sequences are SGHVS and FQNEAQ. V was trimmed by 3 bases and J by 1 base, leaving 12 bases between them. CDR3: CASSLGQIRNTEAFF. DNA of the CDR3: TGTGCCAGCAGCTTGGGGCAAATCCGGAACACTGAAGCTTTCTTT. Combining the CDR3 with reference TRBV7-8 and TRBJ1-1 gives the whole variable domain GAGVSQSPRYKVAKRGQDVALRCDPISGHVSLFWYQQALGQGPEFLTYFQNEAQLDKSGLPSDRFFAERPEGSVSTLKIQRTQQEDSAVYLCASSLGQIRNTEAFFGQGTRLTVV.

The chain links TRBV11-2 to TRBJ2-7; TRBD2 agrees at 9 bases. CDR3 size: 18 residues. CDR1 and CDR2 (germline): SGHAT, FQNNGV. The junction had 17 bases not matched to a gene; V was cut back by 5 bases and J by 3 bases. CDR3 amino acids: CASSLRQPTREGLYEQYF. For the CDR3, the DNA is TGTGCCAGCAGCCTAAGACAGCCTACGCGGGAGGGCCTCTACGAGCAGTACTTC.

The rearrangement uses TRBV9 and TRBJ2-1, with TRBD2 identical over 14 bases. The V segment lost 4 bases and the J segment 8 bases; nucleotides outside the gene matches: 11. Germline assignment: CDR1 SGDLS and CDR2 YYNGEE. The CDR3 runs to 17 residues. The CDR3 DNA is TGTGCCAGCAGCAACCGACTAGCGGGGGGGAGGTTGGATGAGCAGTTCTTC. This codes for CASSNRLAGGRLDEQFF.

The chain links TRBV11-2 to TRBJ1-4; D is uncertain. Trimming removed 0 bases at V and 10 bases at J, with 12 bases between. Germline V gives CDR1 SGHAT, CDR2 FQNNGV. The CDR3 is made up of 14 amino acids. The CDR3 DNA reads TGTGCCAGCAGCTTAGAGCCCCAGTCGGGAAAACTGTTTTTT. Its translation: CASSLEPQSGKLFF. The whole variable domain, filled in from reference TRBV11-2 and TRBJ1-4, reads EAGVAQSPRYKIIEKRQSVAFWCNPISGHATLYWYQQILGQGPKLLIQFQNNGVVDDSQLPKDRFSAERLKGVDSTLKIQPAKLEDSAVYLCASSLEPQSGKLFFGSGTQLSVL.

The chain has TRBV5-5 and TRBJ2-7; 8 bases are shared with TRBD1. The length of the CDR3 is 14 residues. Germline V CDR1 and CDR2: SGHKS, YYEKEE (reference sequence). J gave up 7 bases and V 4 bases, and 10 bases lay outside the gene matches. The CDR3 here is CASSQDRVGWEQYF. Written as DNA, the CDR3 is TGTGCCAGCAGCCAGGACAGGGTCGGATGGGAGCAGTACTTC.

This sequence joins TRBV7-2 and TRBJ1-5; D is uncertain. This CDR3 is 13 amino acids long. The germline CDR1 and CDR2 sequences are SGHTA and FQGNSA. Trimming removed 1 base at V and 10 bases at J, with 11 bases between. DNA of the CDR3: TGTGCCAGCAGCTTAGAGAAGGGATCACCCCAGCATTTT. It specifies CASSLEKGSPQHF.

The V and J genes are TRBV19 and TRBJ1-2, with TRBD1 matching 10 bases. Germline V gene data show CDR1 as LNHDA and CDR2 as SQIVND (reference sequence). The trim removed 7 bases at V and 8 bases at J, leaving 13 bases unmatched. There are 15 residues in the CDR3. The DNA of the CDR3 is TGTGCCAGTAACCAAGGACAGGGGGGAGTATGGGGCTACACCTTC. It yields the protein CASNQGQGGVWGYTF.

This sequence joins TRBV4-1 and TRBJ2-5; D assignment may be TRBD1 or TRBD2 (5 bases each). This CDR3 has 15 residues. Trimming removed 4 bases from V and 2 bases from J, with 14 bases in between. CDR1 MGHRA and CDR2 YSYEKL come from the germline V gene. CDR3 DNA: TGCGCCAGCAGCCCAGAGGGGCCGTTACAAGAGACCCAGTACTTC. Amino acid sequence: CASSPEGPLQETQYF.

This sequence joins TRBV7-2 and TRBJ2-3; 10 nucleotides line up with TRBD2. V was clipped by 6 bases and J by 8 bases; unmatched bases: 5. CDR3 size: 13 residues. The germline V gene has CDR1 SGHTA and CDR2 FQGNSA. In nucleotides, the CDR3 is TGTGCCAGCAGAAGCGGGGGGGAGGGTACGCAGTATTTT. It translates to CASRSGGEGTQYF.

V is TRBV6-6 and J is TRBJ1-1; possibly TRBD1 for D (6 bases). V was pared by 5 bases and J by 4 bases, with 14 bases between. Germline CDR1 reads MNHNY; CDR2 reads SVGAGI (reference sequence). This CDR3 region has 14 residues. CDR3: CASSQQGGLTEAFF. CDR3 DNA sequence: TGTGCCAGCAGTCAACAGGGAGGGCTCACTGAAGCTTTCTTT.

The chain uses TRBV7-9 and TRBJ2-1, with 7 bases identical to TRBD2. The ends lost 8 bases at V and 2 bases at J; junction bases unmatched: 6. The CDR3 extends over 14 amino acids. In germline, CDR1 is SEHNR, CDR2 FQNEAQ (reference sequence). The CDR3 bases are TGTGCCAGCCGAAGCGGGGTGGCCTACAATGAGCAGTTCTTC. Protein sequence: CASRSGVAYNEQFF.

The chain carries TRBV7-2 and TRBJ1-4; D is unclear. The germline CDR1 and CDR2 sequences are SGHTA and FQGNSA. The CDR3 has 14 residues. Deletions cut 3 bases from V and 8 bases from J, with 13 bases between. DNA for the CDR3: TGTGCCAGCAGCTTGATGGGGTTGAAGGAAAAACTGTTTTTT. Its protein is CASSLMGLKEKLFF.

The V call is TRBV7-2, the J call TRBJ2-7, with a weak D call TRBD2 (5 bases). CDR1 SGHTA and CDR2 FQGNSA come from the germline V gene. V was pared by 4 bases and J by 6 bases, with 16 bases between. CDR3 length: 14 residues. This CDR3 reads CASSSAGSLPEQYF. The CDR3 DNA reads as TGTGCCAGCAGCTCCGCGGGTTCCTTACCCGAGCAGTACTTC.